These 32 T cell receptor beta chains came from one sample sequenced in a study of long-term antiretroviral therapy in people with HIV. An immunoSEQ assay, version v3.0, was performed at survey level. Clones were read by immunoSEQ multiplex PCR, and TCRdb kept only the in-frame ones, dropping some. The table shows more than 10,000 clones, with about 85% occurring only once. Sequencing was performed on unsorted PBMCs, taken 2.1 years after starting antiretroviral therapy. These TCRs come from a middle-aged woman with HIV.

The genes are TRBV5-1 and TRBJ1-2; 8 positions agree with TRBD1. Germline V lookup: CDR1 SGHRS, CDR2 YFSETQ. The CDR3 covers 14 residues. Trimming removed 4 bases from V and 7 bases from J; junction bases left unmatched: 9. The CDR3 region has the DNA TGCGCCAGCAGCCCGACGGGACAGGCCGCTGGCTACACCTTC. Its translation: CASSPTGQAAGYTF.

The J gene is TRBJ1-2, the V gene TRBV5-1; no clear D gene. The length of the CDR3 is 15 residues. V was cut by 0 bases and J by 0 bases, with 9 bases left in between. Germline V CDR1 and CDR2: SGHRS, YFSETQ. The CDR3 is CASSLVDGSNYGYTF. The DNA for the CDR3 is TGCGCCAGCAGCTTGGTGGACGGGTCTAACTATGGCTACACCTTC.

This clone was recorded once. The chain combines TRBV9 with TRBJ2-1, with 14 bases identical to TRBD2. With V trimmed by 3 bases and J by 4 bases, 3 bases remained unmatched. Germline CDR1 SGDLS, CDR2 YYNGEE. The CDR3 consists of 16 residues. CDR3: CASSARLAGGYNEQFF. CDR3 DNA: TGTGCCAGCAGCGCCCGACTAGCGGGGGGGTACAATGAGCAGTTCTTC.

This clone has only one observation. In nucleotides, the CDR3 is TGTGCCAGCAGTGACCCCCGATCCCAGATCCTAGCGGGGAACCAAGAGACCCAGTACTTC. Translated: CASSDPRSQILAGNQETQYF. The rearrangement links TRBV6-4 to TRBJ2-5; 9 positions match TRBD2. This CDR3 spans 20 amino acids. The germline CDR1 and CDR2 sequences are MRHNA and SNTAGT. Trimming at V came to 2 bases and at J to 0 bases, leaving 16 bases not matched to a gene.

J is TRBJ1-2 and V is TRBV28; D is ambiguous. This CDR3 contains 11 residues. Germline V gene sequence: CDR1 MDHEN, CDR2 SYDVKM. The germline V and J ends were trimmed by 4 bases and 0 bases, with 0 bases remaining between them. This CDR3 reads CASSSNYGYTF. The CDR3, as DNA: TGTGCCAGCAGTTCTAACTATGGCTACACCTTC.

This chain links TRBV6-5 with TRBJ1-4; the D is unclear. The CDR3 is made up of 14 amino acids. Trimming pared 2 bases from V and 0 bases from J, leaving 4 bases between. Germline V gene data show CDR1 as MNHEY and CDR2 as SVGAGI. Here the CDR3 reads CASSYGSTNEKLFF. DNA for the CDR3: TGTGCCAGCAGTTACGGGTCAACTAATGAAAAACTGTTTTTT.

The rearrangement joins TRBV9 to TRBJ1-4; a weak D match, TRBD1 (6 bases). Trimming shortened V by 4 bases and J by 3 bases, and 16 bases separated the two germline ends. The germline gives CDR1 SGDLS, CDR2 YYNGEE. This CDR3 is built from 16 residues. CDR3 nucleotide sequence: TGTGCCAGCAGCCCCGAGGGGGGCAGGGCTAATGAAAAACTGTTTTTT. The encoded protein is CASSPEGGRANEKLFF.

The gene calls are TRBV29-1 and TRBJ2-7; D is unresolved. V lost 4 bases and J 3 bases, leaving 7 bases between the germline ends. Germline V gives CDR1 SQVTM, CDR2 ANQGSEA. This CDR3 contains 11 residues. The CDR3 bases are TGCAGCGTTGCGGACCTCTACGAGCAGTACTTC. As protein: CSVADLYEQYF.

V gene TRBV5-1 combines with J gene TRBJ1-4, with D perhaps matching TRBD1 (5 bases). The ends were cut back, 4 bases at V and 7 bases at J, with 14 bases in the middle. The CDR3 sequence is 14 residues long. From germline, CDR1 is SGHRS and CDR2 YFSETQ. This CDR3 reads CASSEAGGAEKLFF. CDR3 in DNA: TGCGCCAGCAGCGAAGCAGGTGGGGCTGAAAAACTGTTTTTT.

This chain connects TRBV5-6 to TRBJ2-1, with TRBD2 identical over 8 bases. The J segment lost 11 bases and the V segment lost 3 bases, leaving 16 bases of the junction unmatched. Germline assignment: CDR1 SGHDT and CDR2 YYEEEE. The length of the CDR3 is 16 residues. CDR3 nucleotides: TGTGCCAGCAGCTGGGGGGGACCGGGACTAGGAGTAAAGCAGTTCTTC. Amino acid sequence: CASSWGGPGLGVKQFF.

The chain joins TRBV7-2 to TRBJ2-3; TRBD1 agrees at 11 bases. With 1 base clipped from V and 1 base from J, the junction kept 4 bases outside the gene matches. The CDR3 is 17 residues long. Per germline, CDR1 SGHTA and CDR2 FQGNSA. The CDR3 region is CASSLVGQGAGTDTQYF. DNA for the CDR3: TGTGCCAGCAGCTTAGTAGGACAGGGGGCCGGCACAGATACGCAGTATTTT.

This clone occurred a few times. V usage is TRBV7-9 and J usage is TRBJ1-3, with D tentatively TRBD1 (5 bases). There are 14 residues in the CDR3. Trimming took 1 base from V and 4 from J, leaving 8 bases between them. Looked up from germline, CDR1 is SEHNR and CDR2 is FQNEAQ (reference sequence). Written as DNA, the CDR3 is TGTGCCAGCAGCTTAGGACAGCAAGGAAACACCATATATTTT. This encodes CASSLGQQGNTIYF.

This chain links TRBV9 with TRBJ1-2; D is undetermined. This CDR3 contains 14 residues. V shed 0 bases and J shed 2 bases, with 8 bases lying between them. Germline V gene data show CDR1 as SGDLS and CDR2 as YYNGEE. In DNA, the CDR3 is TGTGCCAGCAGCGTAGCTACAGCGAACTATGGCTACACCTTC. It specifies CASSVATANYGYTF.

V gene TRBV7-8 combines with J gene TRBJ2-7; the D is unclear. Trimming cost V 1 base and J 6 bases, with 10 bases left between them. Germline V gene lookup returns CDR1 SGHVS and CDR2 FQNEAQ. The CDR3 sequence is 13 residues long. CDR3 DNA sequence: TGTGCCAGCAGCTTAGTTGGTAGCTCCGAGCAGTACTTC. It is translated as CASSLVGSSEQYF.

The chain couples TRBV5-4 to TRBJ2-7; 8 bases fit TRBD2. The J segment lost 2 bases and the V segment lost 1 base, leaving 5 bases of the junction unmatched. CDR1 is SGHNT and CDR2 is YYREEE in the germline V gene (reference sequence). The CDR3 has 15 amino acids. The CDR3 protein is CASSLYAGGTYEQYF. CDR3 bases: TGTGCCAGCAGCTTGTATGCGGGGGGCACCTACGAGCAGTACTTC.

The V gene is TRBV4-3, the J gene TRBJ1-1; unclear D gene. Germline V lookup: CDR1 LGHNA, CDR2 YSLEER. The CDR3 sequence is 15 residues long. The germline V and J ends were trimmed by 4 bases and 4 bases, with 16 bases remaining between them. The CDR3 loop reads CASSPSYPASTEAFF. CDR3 in DNA: TGCGCCAGCAGCCCATCTTATCCCGCAAGCACTGAAGCTTTCTTT.

This clone showed up just once. This chain links TRBV10-3 with TRBJ2-1; 9 nucleotides align to TRBD2. V dropped 10 bases and J dropped 2; count of bases not matched to a gene: 6. The germline CDR1 and CDR2 sequences are ENHRY and SYGVKD. The CDR3 consists of 14 residues. In DNA form, the CDR3 reads TGTGCCACTCGGCGGGGGGGAGCCTACAATGAGCAGTTCTTC. It codes for CATRRGGAYNEQFF.

V is TRBV13 and J is TRBJ1-2; D is undetermined. Trimming left V 4 bases short and J 13 bases short, with 16 bases between. Germline values: CDR1 PRHDT, CDR2 FYEKMQ (reference sequence). This CDR3 has 12 residues. CDR3: CASSSPGSAGTF. In DNA, the CDR3 is TGTGCCAGCAGCTCCCCCGGGAGTGCCGGCACCTTC.

The genes are TRBV5-1 and TRBJ1-2, with D tentatively TRBD1 (5 bases). V lost 0 bases to trimming and J lost 2 bases, with 14 bases between them. The CDR3 totals 16 residues. The germline V gene has CDR1 SGHRS and CDR2 YFSETQ. CDR3 nucleotides: TGCGCCAGCAGCTTGGACGGGACGAGGGGCAACTATGGCTACACCTTC. Translated, it gives CASSLDGTRGNYGYTF.

For the CDR3, the DNA is TGTGCCAGCAGTTACGACGCAGATAACTATGGCTACACCTTC. The encoded protein is CASSYDADNYGYTF. The chain carries TRBV6-5 and TRBJ1-2; D remains ambiguous. CDR1 is MNHEY and CDR2 is SVGAGI in the germline V gene. The CDR3 consists of 14 residues. V lost 2 bases and J 1 base, leaving 8 bases between the germline ends.

V gene TRBV10-3 combines with J gene TRBJ1-2; unclear D gene. CDR3 size: 14 residues. V was cut by 0 bases and J by 3 bases, with 8 bases left in between. Germline lookup yields CDR1 ENHRY and CDR2 SYGVKD. CDR3 sequence reads: CAISESKEYYGYTF. As DNA, the CDR3 is TGTGCCATCAGTGAGTCGAAAGAGTACTATGGCTACACCTTC.

The chain links TRBV7-9 to TRBJ2-3; D remains ambiguous. V was trimmed by 2 bases and J by 6 bases, leaving 6 bases between them. There are 12 residues in the CDR3. The germline V gene encodes CDR1 SEHNR and CDR2 FQNEAQ (reference sequence). The DNA for the CDR3 is TGTGCCAGCAGCTTAAGCAAGGATACGCAGTATTTT. Encoded protein: CASSLSKDTQYF.

V and J are TRBV5-8 and TRBJ1-3; no definite D call. The CDR3 extends over 13 amino acids. The ends were cut back, 4 bases at V and 0 bases at J, with 5 bases in the middle. CDR1 and CDR2 (germline): SGHTS, YDEGEE. The CDR3 bases are TGTGCCAGCAGCCCCTTCTCTGGAAACACCATATATTTT. Protein product: CASSPFSGNTIYF. Based on the CDR3 plus reference TRBV5-8 and TRBJ1-3, the full variable domain is EAGVTQSPTHLIKTRGQQATLRCSPISGHTSVYWYQQALGLGLQFLLWYDEGEERNRGNFPPRFSGRQFPNYSSELNVNALELEDSALYLCASSPFSGNTIYFGEGSWLTVV.

This clone has only a few counts. The rearrangement uses TRBV30 and TRBJ1-2; D may be TRBD1 (5 bases). Trimming shortened V by 0 bases and J by 8 bases, and 7 bases separated the two germline ends. The CDR3 runs to 11 residues. Germline V lookup: CDR1 GTSNPN, CDR2 SVGIG (reference sequence). The CDR3 spells CAWSVNRGYTF. The CDR3 DNA sequence: TGTGCCTGGAGTGTAAACAGGGGCTACACCTTC.

The CDR3 nucleotides read TGCGCCAGCAGCTGGGGACAGAACTACGAGGAGCAGTACTTC. Translation: CASSWGQNYEEQYF. The rearrangement links TRBV5-1 to TRBJ2-7; 7 bases are shared with TRBD1. Trimming at V came to 3 bases and at J to 7 bases, leaving 10 bases not matched to a gene. The CDR3 runs to 14 residues. Germline V gene lookup returns CDR1 SGHRS and CDR2 YFSETQ.

The V call is TRBV6-5, the J call TRBJ1-1; no clear D gene. The CDR3 covers 14 residues. Trimming left V 8 bases short and J 0 bases short, with 13 bases between. Germline V gene lookup returns CDR1 MNHEY and CDR2 SVGAGI. The CDR3 loop reads CASGDDAMNTEAFF. CDR3 nucleotides: TGTGCCAGCGGAGATGACGCAATGAACACTGAAGCTTTCTTT.

V is TRBV4-1 and J is TRBJ1-2; D gene ambiguous. This CDR3 region has 17 residues. Deletions cut 1 base from V and 1 base from J, with 16 bases between. Germline assignment: CDR1 MGHRA and CDR2 YSYEKL. CDR3 sequence: CASSQVSRVEGNYGYTF. The CDR3 nucleotides read TGCGCCAGCAGCCAAGTAAGCAGAGTAGAGGGTAACTATGGCTACACCTTC.

This chain uses TRBV5-1 with TRBJ1-6, with 7 bases fitting TRBD1. V shed 4 bases and J 6 bases; nucleotides not matched to a gene: 10. Per the germline V gene, CDR1 is SGHRS and CDR2 is YFSETQ. CDR3 length: 16 amino acids. CDR3 nucleotides: TGCGCCAGCAGCCCCGATGGCAGGGGGGGTAATTCACCCCTCCACTTT. Its translation: CASSPDGRGGNSPLHF.

The genes are TRBV7-9 and TRBJ1-3, with D possibly being TRBD1 (5 bases). Trimming stripped 4 bases from V and 4 bases from J, with 20 bases between. The CDR3 covers 17 residues. Germline V CDR1 and CDR2: SEHNR, FQNEAQ (reference sequence). The CDR3 DNA follows: TGTGCCAGCAGCTCAAAAAGACTCCGGGACGCCGGAAACACCATATATTTT. Protein: CASSSKRLRDAGNTIYF.

The chain combines TRBV19 with TRBJ1-1; TRBD1 aligns across 11 bases. CDR1 and CDR2 (germline): LNHDA, SQIVND (reference sequence). The CDR3 sequence is 17 residues long. The junction had 10 bases not matched to a gene; V was cut back by 6 bases and J by 1 base. The CDR3 region is CASSRLDRGRGNTEAFF. CDR3 DNA: TGTGCCAGTAGCCGACTGGACAGGGGGCGTGGGAACACTGAAGCTTTCTTT. Based on the CDR3 plus reference TRBV19 and TRBJ1-1, the full variable domain is DGGITQSPKYLFRKEGQNVTLSCEQNLNHDAMYWYRQDPGQGLRLIYYSQIVNDFQKGDIAEGYSVSREKKESFPLTVTSAQKNPTAFYLCASSRLDRGRGNTEAFFGQGTRLTVV.

This clone came up once. The junction and the germline gene differ at one end; a read error may be behind it. The CDR3 protein is CASSLGDRFYTEQFF. The CDR3 coding sequence is TGTGCCAGCAGCTTAGGCGACAGGTTTTACACTGAGCAGTTCTTC. This sequence joins TRBV7-9 and TRBJ2-1, with D possibly TRBD1 on 6 matching bases. The CDR3 is 15 residues long. Germline CDR1 and CDR2: SEHNR and FQNEAQ (reference sequence).

J is TRBJ1-2 and V is TRBV7-9, with no clear D. In germline, CDR1 is SEHNR, CDR2 FQNEAQ (reference sequence). The CDR3 runs to 14 residues. V dropped 7 bases and J dropped 0 bases, with 12 bases sitting between them. CDR3: CASKEAETNYGYTF. CDR3 DNA sequence: TGTGCCAGCAAGGAAGCAGAAACTAACTATGGCTACACCTTC.